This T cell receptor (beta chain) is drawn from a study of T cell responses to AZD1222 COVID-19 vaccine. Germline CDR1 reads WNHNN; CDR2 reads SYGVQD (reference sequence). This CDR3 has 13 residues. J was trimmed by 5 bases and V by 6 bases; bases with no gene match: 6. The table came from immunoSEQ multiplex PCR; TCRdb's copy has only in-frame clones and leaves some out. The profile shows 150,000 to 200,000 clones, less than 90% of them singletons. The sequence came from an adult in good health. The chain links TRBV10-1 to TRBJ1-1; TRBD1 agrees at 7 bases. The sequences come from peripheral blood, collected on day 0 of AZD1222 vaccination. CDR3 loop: CASSLRGDTEAFF. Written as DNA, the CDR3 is TGCGCCAGCAGCCTCAGGGGGGATACTGAAGCTTTCTTT.